This section outlines one TCR beta chain sequence together with its context. The PCR ran on 60 Vbeta and 13 Jbeta primers. The method was immunoSEQ multiplex PCR; TCRdb's version includes in-frame clones alone and lacks a portion of them. The sample contains about 140,000 clones, around 66% of which appear only once. This sample stems from a study of cytomegalovirus exposure and HLA in healthy donors. The V end lost 0 bases, the J end lost 4 bases, and 8 bases lay between the germline ends. The length of the CDR3 is 14 residues. CDR1 and CDR2 from the germline V gene are SGHRS and YFSETQ. V and J are TRBV5-1 and TRBJ1-3; TRBD1 might be the D (5 bases). This TCR derives from a woman aged 60-75 years in good health and CMV-seronegative. The sequenced sample was PBMCs. The CDR3 nucleotides are TGCGCCAGCAGCTTGGGGGCAGGGGGAAACACCATATATTTT. Protein sequence: CASSLGAGGNTIYF.